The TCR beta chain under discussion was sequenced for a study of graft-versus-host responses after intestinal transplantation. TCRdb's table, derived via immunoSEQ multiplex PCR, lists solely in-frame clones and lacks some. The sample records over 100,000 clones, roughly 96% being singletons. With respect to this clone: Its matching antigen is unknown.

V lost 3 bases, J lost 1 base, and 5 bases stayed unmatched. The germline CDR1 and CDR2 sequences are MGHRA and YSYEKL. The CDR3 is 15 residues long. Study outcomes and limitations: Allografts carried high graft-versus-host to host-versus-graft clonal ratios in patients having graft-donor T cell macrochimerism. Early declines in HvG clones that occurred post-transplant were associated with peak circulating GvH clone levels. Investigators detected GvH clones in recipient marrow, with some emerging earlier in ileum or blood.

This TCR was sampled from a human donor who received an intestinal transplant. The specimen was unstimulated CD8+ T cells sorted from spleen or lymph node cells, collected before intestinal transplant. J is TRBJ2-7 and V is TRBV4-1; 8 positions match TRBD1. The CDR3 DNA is TGCGCCAGCAGCCAGAAGACAGGGGAGTCCTACGAGCAGTACTTC. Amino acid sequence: CASSQKTGESYEQYF.